The entry that follows covers one TCR beta chain sequence. What antigen it recognizes has not been identified. Base-call qualities are not available, and no considerably larger clone is one nucleotide away. The cohort consisted of hundreds of healthy bone marrow donors. At the time of sampling, all cohort members were nominally healthy, though unrecorded immune exposures were likely present. The donor tested CMV seropositive and was one of the 289 seropositive cohort members. A peripheral blood sample was provided by each donor, and peripheral blood mononuclear cells were used for TCR beta sequencing. The Qiagen DNeasy Blood Extraction Kit was used to extract genomic DNA from the blood cell samples. From cysteine to phenylalanine, the CDR3 is 14 amino acids long. CDR3 DNA is the only sequence kept; it has 42 bases, read in frame from the first base. The germline V gene encodes CDR1 SGHRS and CDR2 YFSETQ. Trimming leaves V shorter by 4 bases and J shorter by 9 bases, with the junction holding 8 bases beyond the gene matches.

The library was built by means of the immunoSEQ multiplex PCR assay. A mixture of 60 forward primers for TCR Vbeta segments and 13 reverse primers for TCR Jbeta segments was used in the multiplex PCR. The CDR3 region of rearranged TCR beta genes was amplified from genomic DNA by a multiplex PCR assay. The amplified TCR beta libraries were sequenced on the Illumina HiSeq System as 87-base-pair reads. The source study handled its data this way. In a later analysis, 70 million to 95 million unique TCR beta chains were counted across the approximately 670 repertoires, and approximately 11 million of these chains were shared by at least two donors. Raw reads were error-corrected and collapsed into unique sequences by a nearest-neighbor algorithm in which closely related sequences were merged to remove PCR and sequencing errors. CDR3 sequences were aligned to IMGT reference sequences to assign V, D and J gene segments. For a sequence to be retained, a match of at least six nucleotides was required to both a V gene segment and a J gene segment. Rearrangements were called productive when the CDR3 lacked stop codons and stayed in frame with V and J; all others were non-productive. Following IMGT convention, CDR3 was defined as the stretch from the second conserved V-encoded cysteine up to the conserved J-encoded phenylalanine. In an earlier analysis of around 600 of the donors, sequences lacking an unambiguous match to a single V gene segment were excluded. In an earlier analysis of a few hundred of the donors, a V segment was called functional when productive rearrangements were above 56.7%, and segregating when the standard deviation between donors exceeded 5%. A statistical classification framework was developed to diagnose cytomegalovirus status using the catalog of TCR beta chain sequences. In a later analysis, V and J genes were assigned by comparing TCR nucleotide sequences against IMGT/GENE-DB human TR gene sequences. Using the TCRdist pipeline, a later analysis assigned CDR3 sequences along with most-parsimonious VDJ recombination scenarios. In a later analysis, each TCR beta chain was defined by its CDR3 amino acid sequence together with its V-gene family, and reads without a unique V-gene family were excluded. To address suspected cross-contamination and a sequencing artifact, a later analysis removed some 620 highly shared, low-generation-probability nucleotide sequences. A later analysis calculated a clonal expansion index for each public chain from normalized within-repertoire ranks of inferred template counts. A later analysis computed generation probabilities with a VDJ recombination model fitted to out-of-frame rearrangements, and checked the results against IGoR. Hypergeometric tests were used in a later analysis to score TCR-TCR, TCR-HLA and TCR-CMV co-occurrence, with a repertoire-size bias correction applied to the TCR pairs. A later analysis estimated false discovery rates by permuting HLA or CMV assignments 20 times. In a later analysis, co-occurring TCRs were grouped with DBSCAN, and TCRdist sequence similarity was added when clustering was performed within HLA-allele-positive subsets. Co-occurrence clustering excluded repertoires with fewer than 30,000 or more than 120,000 public chains, plus five with anomalous nucleotide sharing. Imported from immuneACCESS, the table was reduced by TCRdb to in-frame sequences with V and J called. These copies leave out some clones; in studies compared against another copy, an unresolved V gene accounts for under half, and the cause of the remainder is not known. Clonal size and the V and J genes are those of that table, whereas D and trimming came from the DNA. The sample table shows some 110,000 clones, and roughly 72% are seen once. The ten biggest clones cover around 10% of the sample.

The data are from a study of cytomegalovirus exposure and HLA in healthy donors (dated by TCRdb to 2017 to 2019). With regard to the full study: According to an earlier analysis of 550 to 700 of the donors, 150 million to 200 million T cells yielded 117 million unique TCR beta sequences and 276 Gb of sequence data. A separate validation cohort of 90 to 150 different subjects was used in addition to the roughly 670-subject first cohort. About five DR-DQ haplotypes were treated as single units for association and clustering because of strong linkage in the cohort. The number of typed donors differed by locus: roughly 629-640 for A, B, C, DRB1 and DQB1; 500 to 550 for DQA1; about 600 for DPA1; and around 470 for DPB1. HLA typing covered class I and class II loci at four-digit resolution. The T cell repertoires of roughly 660 subjects were profiled by immunosequencing and related to cytomegalovirus serostatus. High-throughput TCR immunosequencing, statistical association of individual TCRs with disease status, and machine learning were combined to predict cytomegalovirus infection status. The study was designed to test whether signatures of past pathogen exposure could be identified by cataloging public T cell receptors. All discovery cohort repertoires had been generated on a single sequencing platform. Among roughly 370 genotyped donors of the cohort, an average of around 240,000 unique TCR beta nucleotide sequences were sequenced per donor, 15% to 20% of them non-productive. The genetic ancestry cluster associated with self-reported Caucasian donors included over 65% of the 398 genotyped donors. Genome-wide SNP genotypes for about 55% of the roughly 670 donors were used in a later genetic analysis, which treated that subset as a discovery cohort. Donor age, sex, ethnicity and CMV serostatus were compiled together with the repertoire data. An early release that covered fewer than 800 HLA-typed donors contained 250 to 350 gigabases of sequencing data and around 80 million unique TCR sequences. A later analysis re-examined previously published TCR beta repertoires from several hundred donors and added high-resolution HLA genotyping to investigate patterns of TCR occurrence. An earlier analysis of 587 of the donors used high-throughput TCR beta sequencing to judge whether each TCR beta V gene segment behaved as functional or pseudogenic. In the later analysis, no new phenotypic data were used to find candidate immune exposures; instead, reliance was placed on TCR beta sequences and their occurrence across donors.

What the research found in general, with its limitations: This cohort had only TCR beta chains sequenced, and the lack of alpha or paired-chain data limited which features could be detected. The authors suggested that the approach could potentially be extended to other disease states and immunological phenotypes. In a later genetic analysis, a missense DCLRE1C variant was associated with V-gene and J-gene trimming of TCR beta chains, and the association was replicated in an independent cohort. In an earlier analysis of about 540 of the donors, most TCR beta V segments were observed in productive rearrangements about 90% or about 30% of the time, broadly matching IMGT annotations. Because the 87-base-pair reads could not distinguish some IMGT-functional V segments, including TRBV6-2 and TRBV6-3, those segments were excluded. A later analysis associated about 18,000 TCR beta sequences with specific HLA alleles at a false discovery rate of 0.05. Because HLA typing was missing for some donors at each locus, association tests included only the typed subset. In vitro tests confirmed that a few of the cytomegalovirus-associated TCR beta chains recognize cytomegalovirus antigens. According to a later analysis, parvovirus B19, influenza, CMV and Epstein-Barr virus appeared linked to several top co-occurrence clusters. Presence/absence analyses assumed roughly uniform sequencing depth across donors, an assumption that may not hold. Because counts were too low, roughly 18 rarely observed V segments, including chromosome 9 orphons, were left out of the earlier analysis of several hundred of the donors. Assigning TCR associations to individual alleles was difficult when HLA alleles, especially DR and DQ, strongly co-occurred. The classifier was reported to diagnose cytomegalovirus status with high specificity and sensitivity in both the original cohort and the validation cohort. Linkage disequilibrium might explain the correlated functional status among segregating V segments, but an unknown experimental factor could not be excluded. A further reported finding was that TCR beta sequences accurately predicted the HLA-A and HLA-B alleles for most subjects in the first cohort. A later analysis found that HLA-associated TCR beta chains were more clonally expanded and had lower generation probabilities than equally common non-associated chains. Most TCR sequences were seen in very few donors, while some public TCRs were found in many individuals. A total of roughly 160 TCR beta chains were listed by the study as associated with cytomegalovirus. A later analysis found that most CMV-associated TCR beta chains appeared HLA-restricted, with HLA associations seemingly driven largely by CMV exposure. A group of highly shared sequence variants was considered likely to be a technical artifact of the sequencing pipeline. In a later analysis, the rate of TCR association differed among HLA loci, with DRB1 alleles having the most associated TCRs and HLA-C alleles having the fewest. Immune exposure information for the cohort was limited to CMV serostatus. A later genetic analysis reported fewer N-insertions in productive TCRs among donors in an Asian-associated ancestry cluster than the 666-donor mean.

This sequence was found in a woman aged 50 to 60 in good health and CMV-seropositive. Sequenced material: PBMCs. Here the chain combines TRBV5-1 and TRBJ2-1; 9 middle bases align to TRBD1. The encoded CDR3 is CASSGGQGGGEQFF. In nucleotide form, the sequence is TGCGCCAGCAGCGGGGGACAGGGCGGGGGTGAGCAGTTCTTC.